This TCR beta chain was recorded in a study of blood T cells in healthy people across ages. Overall study context: About one barcoded beta molecule per two T cells was captured by template switching.

CDR1 is DFQATT and CDR2 is SNEGSKA in the germline V gene (reference sequence). V lost 1 base and J lost 6, with 12 bases in between. The CDR3 is 13 amino acids. Together with a sample-barcoded 5' primer, a J-beta primer mix was included in a second PCR lasting about 7 to 11 cycles. TCRdb re-called the 5' RACE reads with MiXCR, one entry per CDR3 protein. The data contain around 1,000,000 distinct CDR3 sequences, 35% to 40% of them singletons. Sequencing was carried out using blood. The origin of this receptor is a man in his late teens or twenties in good health. The rearrangement joins TRBV20-1 to TRBJ1-2; possibly TRBD1 for D (5 bases). The CDR3 sequence is CSARVRLGDGYTF. The CDR3 DNA reads as TGCAGTGCTAGAGTCCGTTTGGGGGATGGCTACACCTTC.